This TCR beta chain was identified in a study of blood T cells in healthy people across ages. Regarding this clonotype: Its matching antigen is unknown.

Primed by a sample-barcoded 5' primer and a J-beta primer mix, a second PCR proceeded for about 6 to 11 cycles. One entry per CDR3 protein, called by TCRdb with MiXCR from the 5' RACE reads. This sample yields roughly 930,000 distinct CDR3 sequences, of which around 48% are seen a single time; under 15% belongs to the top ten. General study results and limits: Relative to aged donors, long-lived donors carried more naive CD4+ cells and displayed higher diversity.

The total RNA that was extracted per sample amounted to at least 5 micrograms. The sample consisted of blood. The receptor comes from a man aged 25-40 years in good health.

In DNA, the CDR3 is TGTGCCAGCAGTTACAAGATCAGCACAGATACGCAGTATTTT. Encoded protein: CASSYKISTDTQYF. The rearrangement joins TRBV6-5 to TRBJ2-3; the D is unclear. Trimming took 2 bases from V and 0 from J, leaving 6 bases between them. The CDR3 totals 14 residues. The germline V gene has CDR1 MNHEY and CDR2 SVGAGI.